This T cell receptor (beta chain) is from a study of blood T cell repertoires in COVID-19. Study-wide context: Collection of acute and convalescent COVID-19 samples took place in the United States, Italy and Spain. T cells, B-cell-depleted T cells, or PBMCs provided the cDNA or gDNA that served as material.

Data came from immunoSEQ multiplex PCR; TCRdb stores just in-frame clones and leaves some out. Of a few hundred thousand clones listed, around 87% were seen once; the top ten hold approximately 7.8%. The CDR3 is 15 amino acids. The ends were cut back, 0 bases at V and 4 bases at J, with 12 bases in the middle. CDR1 is LNHDA and CDR2 is SQIVND in the germline V gene (reference sequence). This sequence was found in a woman aged 45 to 65 who had recovered from COVID-19. The sample consisted of peripheral blood. The chain recombines TRBV19 with TRBJ1-2, with TRBD1 as a possible D gene (5 bases). The CDR3 protein is CASSIDGGAGYGYTF. The CDR3 region has the DNA TGTGCCAGTAGTATAGATGGAGGGGCCGGCTATGGCTACACCTTC.